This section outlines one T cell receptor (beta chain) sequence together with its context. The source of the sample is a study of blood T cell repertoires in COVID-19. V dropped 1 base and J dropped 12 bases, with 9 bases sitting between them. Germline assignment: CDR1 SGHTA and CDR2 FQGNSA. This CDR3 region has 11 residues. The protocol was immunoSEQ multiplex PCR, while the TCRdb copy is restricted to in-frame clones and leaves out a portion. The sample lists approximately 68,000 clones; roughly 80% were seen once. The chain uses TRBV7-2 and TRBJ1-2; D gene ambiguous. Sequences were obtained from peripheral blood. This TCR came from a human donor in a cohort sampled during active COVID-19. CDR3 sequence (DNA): TGTGCCAGCAGCTTAGGAGGGCGGAACACCTTC. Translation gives CASSLGGRNTF. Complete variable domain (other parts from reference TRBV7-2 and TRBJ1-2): GAGVSQSPSNKVTEKGKDVELRCDPISGHTALYWYRQSLGQGLEFLIYFQGNSAPDKSGLPSDRFSAERTGGSVSTLTIQRTQQEDSAVYLCASSLGGRNTFGSGTRLTVV.